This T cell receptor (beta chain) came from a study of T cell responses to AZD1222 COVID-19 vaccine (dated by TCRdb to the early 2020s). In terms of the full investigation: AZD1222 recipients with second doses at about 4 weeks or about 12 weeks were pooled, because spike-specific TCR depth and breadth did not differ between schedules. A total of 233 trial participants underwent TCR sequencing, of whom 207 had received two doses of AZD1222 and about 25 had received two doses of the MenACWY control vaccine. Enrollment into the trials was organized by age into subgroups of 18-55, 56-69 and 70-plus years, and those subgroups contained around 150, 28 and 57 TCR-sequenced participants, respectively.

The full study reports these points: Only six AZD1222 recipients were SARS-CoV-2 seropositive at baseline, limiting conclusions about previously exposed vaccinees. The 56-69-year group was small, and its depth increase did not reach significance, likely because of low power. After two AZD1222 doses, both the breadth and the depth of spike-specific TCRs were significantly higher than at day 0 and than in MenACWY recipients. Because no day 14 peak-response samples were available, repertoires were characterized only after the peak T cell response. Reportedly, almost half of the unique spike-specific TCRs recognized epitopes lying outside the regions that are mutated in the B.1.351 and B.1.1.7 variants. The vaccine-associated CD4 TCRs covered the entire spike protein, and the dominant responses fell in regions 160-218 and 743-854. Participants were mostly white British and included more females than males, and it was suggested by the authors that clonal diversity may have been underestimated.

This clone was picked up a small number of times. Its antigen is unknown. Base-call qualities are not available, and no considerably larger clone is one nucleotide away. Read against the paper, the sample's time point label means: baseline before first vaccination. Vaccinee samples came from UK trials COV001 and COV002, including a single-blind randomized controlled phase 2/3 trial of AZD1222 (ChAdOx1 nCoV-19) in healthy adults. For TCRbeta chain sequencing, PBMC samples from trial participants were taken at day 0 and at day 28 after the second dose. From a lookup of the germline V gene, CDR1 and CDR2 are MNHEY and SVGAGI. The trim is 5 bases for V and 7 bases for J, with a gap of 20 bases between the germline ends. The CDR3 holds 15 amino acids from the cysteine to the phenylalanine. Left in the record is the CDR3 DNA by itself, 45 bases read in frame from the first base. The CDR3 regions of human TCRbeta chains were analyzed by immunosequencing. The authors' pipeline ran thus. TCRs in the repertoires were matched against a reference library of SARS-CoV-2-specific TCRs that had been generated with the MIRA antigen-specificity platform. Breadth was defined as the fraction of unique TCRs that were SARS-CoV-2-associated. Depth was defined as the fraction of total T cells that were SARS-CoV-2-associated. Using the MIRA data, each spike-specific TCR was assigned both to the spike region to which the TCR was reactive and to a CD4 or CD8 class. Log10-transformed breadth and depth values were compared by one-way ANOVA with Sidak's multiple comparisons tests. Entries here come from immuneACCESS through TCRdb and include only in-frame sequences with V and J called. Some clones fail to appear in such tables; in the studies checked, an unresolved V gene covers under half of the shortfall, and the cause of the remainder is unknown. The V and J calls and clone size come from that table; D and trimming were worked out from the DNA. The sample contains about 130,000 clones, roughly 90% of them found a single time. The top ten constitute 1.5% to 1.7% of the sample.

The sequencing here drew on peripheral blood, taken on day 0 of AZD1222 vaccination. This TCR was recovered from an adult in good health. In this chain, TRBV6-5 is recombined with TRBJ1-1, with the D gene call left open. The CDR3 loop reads CASSLDLYPTNEAFF. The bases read TGTGCCAGCAGTCTTGACTTATACCCCACAAATGAAGCTTTCTTT.